The clone carrying this TCR beta chain was seen ten or more times. Its antigen is currently unknown. TCR cDNA was made by 5'RACE template switching, adding a universal primer site and UMIs. TCRdb called the 5' RACE reads again in MiXCR, with one record for every CDR3 protein. The sample has 350,000 to 450,000 distinct CDR3 sequences; roughly 6.2% are singletons. These data belong to a study of T cells after yellow fever vaccination. As for the study in general: Where fractions had low cell numbers, libraries were prepared from them with the SMART-Seq v4 Ultra Low Input RNA kit.

General study points: Repertoires sorted by FACS could include abundant clonotypes that are contaminants from the bulk population. Most clones from primary vaccination were detected again post-booster (roughly 96% CD4, about 88% CD8).

The source was PBMCs, collected 5 days after the yellow fever booster vaccination. This clonotype originated in a man aged 25-45 years who received the YFV17D yellow fever vaccine.

The DNA for the CDR3 is TGTGCCAGCACCTCGGACTACTCCAGATGGAATGAGCAGTTCTTC. Protein sequence: CASTSDYSRWNEQFF. The chain carries TRBV12-3 or TRBV12-4 and TRBJ2-1; possible D gene TRBD2, 6 bases. V was shortened by 7 bases and J by 7 bases, with 20 bases between the two germline ends. The CDR3 has 15 amino acids.